This is a list of T cell receptor beta chains from one sample in a study of identical twins. TCRdb analysed the 5' RACE reads with MiXCR anew, one entry per CDR3 protein. Of hundreds of thousands of distinct CDR3 sequences in the sample, roughly an eighth were seen once. These records were also assigned to another study, of yellow fever vaccine responses in identical twins.

Sequences were obtained from PBMCs. The origin of the receptors is a young woman in good health. Each CDR3 is given with its conserved first and last residue. The order of the fields is V gene, D gene, J gene, clone size, CDR3 DNA, CDR3 protein. The D gene is left open where the match is weak. Rows give clone size only sometimes, using once, few, many, or a class for an expanded clone.

v_gene: TRBV7-8
d_gene: .
j_gene: TRBJ2-7
abundance: many
CDR3nt: TGTGCCAGCAGCTTAGAGGCGGGACTCTCCTACGAGCAGTACTTC
CDR3aa: CASSLEAGLSYEQYF

v_gene: TRBV9
d_gene: .
j_gene: TRBJ2-5
abundance: .
CDR3nt: TGTGCCAGCAGCGTATCAGGGATACAAGAGACCCAGTACTTC
CDR3aa: CASSVSGIQETQYF

v_gene: TRBV28
d_gene: TRBD2
j_gene: TRBJ2-3
abundance: few
CDR3nt: TGTGCCAGCAGTCTGGGGACTAGGCTCACAGATACGCAGTATTTT
CDR3aa: CASSLGTRLTDTQYF

v_gene: TRBV6-1
d_gene: .
j_gene: TRBJ2-2
abundance: .
CDR3nt: TGTGCCGAAGGGGTGGTGGCAGGGAACACCGGGGAGCTGTTTTTT
CDR3aa: CAEGVVAGNTGELFF

v_gene: TRBV7-2
d_gene: TRBD1
j_gene: TRBJ2-1
abundance: .
CDR3nt: TGTGCCAGCAGCCCCCGTGGACAGGTGAATTACAATGAGCAGTTCTTC
CDR3aa: CASSPRGQVNYNEQFF

v_gene: TRBV20-1
d_gene: TRBD2
j_gene: TRBJ2-5
abundance: .
CDR3nt: TGCAGTGCCAGAGGGACTAGCGGGGGGTTACAAGAGACCCAGTACTTC
CDR3aa: CSARGTSGGLQETQYF

v_gene: TRBV7-8
d_gene: TRBD2
j_gene: TRBJ2-5
abundance: .
CDR3nt: TGTGCCAGCAGCTTAGCGCGGGCGGGAGTTCGAGAGACCCAGTACTTC
CDR3aa: CASSLARAGVRETQYF

v_gene: TRBV6-1
d_gene: .
j_gene: TRBJ1-6
abundance: .
CDR3nt: TGTGCCAGCAGACAACAGTACCTATCACCCCTCCACTTT
CDR3aa: CASRQQYLSPLHF

v_gene: TRBV2
d_gene: TRBD2
j_gene: TRBJ2-1
abundance: .
CDR3nt: TGTGCCAGCAGTGAAACTAGCGGGAGTAATGAGCAGTTCTTC
CDR3aa: CASSETSGSNEQFF

v_gene: TRBV20-1
d_gene: TRBD2
j_gene: TRBJ2-5
abundance: once
CDR3nt: TGCAGTGCCGCGACTAGCGGGGGGCCGGGGACCCAGTACTTC
CDR3aa: CSAATSGGPGTQYF

v_gene: TRBV18
d_gene: .
j_gene: TRBJ2-4
abundance: few
CDR3nt: TGTGCCAGCTCACCACGCGTAGCAGGGAAAAACATTCAGTACTTC
CDR3aa: CASSPRVAGKNIQYF

v_gene: TRBV25-1
d_gene: TRBD2
j_gene: TRBJ2-7
abundance: .
CDR3nt: TGTGCCAGCAGTGAATCTAGGTCTAGCGGGTCCTCCTACGAGCAGTACTTC
CDR3aa: CASSESRSSGSSYEQYF

v_gene: TRBV4-1
d_gene: .
j_gene: TRBJ2-3
abundance: .
CDR3nt: TGCGCCAGCGCCAGAGGAGATACGCAGTATTTT
CDR3aa: CASARGDTQYF

v_gene: TRBV20-1
d_gene: TRBD1
j_gene: TRBJ1-6
abundance: few
CDR3nt: TGCAGTGCTAGAGCTGGACAGGGGGCTAGCAATTCACCCCTCCACTTT
CDR3aa: CSARAGQGASNSPLHF

v_gene: TRBV9
d_gene: .
j_gene: TRBJ2-7
abundance: .
CDR3nt: TGTGCCAGCAGCGTGGGAGACAGAAAGAACGAGCAGTACTTC
CDR3aa: CASSVGDRKNEQYF

v_gene: TRBV25-1
d_gene: TRBD2
j_gene: TRBJ2-1
abundance: few
CDR3nt: TGTGCCAGCAGTTCCCAGGGGACTAGCTCTTACAATGAGCAGTTCTTC
CDR3aa: CASSSQGTSSYNEQFF

v_gene: TRBV5-5
d_gene: .
j_gene: TRBJ1-1
abundance: few
CDR3nt: TGTGCCAGCAGCTTGGACCACAACACTGAAGCTTTCTTT
CDR3aa: CASSLDHNTEAFF

v_gene: TRBV29-1
d_gene: .
j_gene: TRBJ2-1
abundance: many
CDR3nt: TGCAGCGTTGAAGACCGACTCGGCTCCTACAATGAGCAGTTCTTC
CDR3aa: CSVEDRLGSYNEQFF

v_gene: TRBV5-1
d_gene: .
j_gene: TRBJ2-4
abundance: .
CDR3nt: TGCGCCAGCAGCTCTGGGACCCAATTAGCCAAAAACATTCAGTACTTC
CDR3aa: CASSSGTQLAKNIQYF

v_gene: TRBV7-9
d_gene: .
j_gene: TRBJ2-7
abundance: many
CDR3nt: TGTGCCAGCAGCTTGCAGTACGAGCAGTACTTC
CDR3aa: CASSLQYEQYF

v_gene: TRBV6-4
d_gene: .
j_gene: TRBJ1-2
abundance: .
CDR3nt: TGTGCCAGCAGTGACTCTGTAAGAGGCTACACCTTC
CDR3aa: CASSDSVRGYTF

v_gene: TRBV10-3
d_gene: TRBD1
j_gene: TRBJ2-2
abundance: few
CDR3nt: TGTGCCATCACCCGCGCCGGGACAGGGGCCGCCGGGGAGCTGTTTTTT
CDR3aa: CAITRAGTGAAGELFF

v_gene: TRBV6-5
d_gene: .
j_gene: TRBJ2-6
abundance: few
CDR3nt: TGTGCCAGCAGTTACCCCCGACGGACTGGGGCCAACGTCCTGACTTTC
CDR3aa: CASSYPRRTGANVLTF

v_gene: TRBV12-3/TRBV12-4
d_gene: .
j_gene: TRBJ1-2
abundance: many
CDR3nt: TGTGCCAGCAGTTTGAAGACAGTCTATGGCTTGGCCTTC
CDR3aa: CASSLKTVYGLAF

v_gene: TRBV5-1
d_gene: TRBD2
j_gene: TRBJ2-1
abundance: .
CDR3nt: TGCGCCAGCAGCCGGTCTGGGGCGGGGGGCCAACACAATGAGCAGTTCTTC
CDR3aa: CASSRSGAGGQHNEQFF

v_gene: TRBV20-1
d_gene: .
j_gene: TRBJ2-3
abundance: .
CDR3nt: TGCAGTGCTAGAGATAGCACTTTCAGGGATACGCAGTATTTT
CDR3aa: CSARDSTFRDTQYF

v_gene: TRBV18
d_gene: TRBD1
j_gene: TRBJ2-3
abundance: few
CDR3nt: TGTGCCAGCTCAACCGGACAGGGGAGGGCACACACAGATACGCAGTATTTT
CDR3aa: CASSTGQGRAHTDTQYF

v_gene: TRBV28
d_gene: .
j_gene: TRBJ1-1
abundance: once
CDR3nt: TGTGCCAGCAGTTTCAATGCTGAAGCTTTCTTT
CDR3aa: CASSFNAEAFF

v_gene: TRBV7-9
d_gene: .
j_gene: TRBJ2-1
abundance: few
CDR3nt: TGTGCCAGCAGCTTAGTCCCGGGACTCTACAATGAGCAGTTCTTC
CDR3aa: CASSLVPGLYNEQFF

v_gene: TRBV12-3/TRBV12-4
d_gene: .
j_gene: TRBJ2-5
abundance: many
CDR3nt: TGTGCCAGCAGTCCAACCTGGGGTCAAGAGACCCAGTACTTC
CDR3aa: CASSPTWGQETQYF

v_gene: TRBV28
d_gene: .
j_gene: TRBJ2-3
abundance: few
CDR3nt: TGTGCCAGCAGTGGGGTGGGGTGGGACAAAGGATATGGAGATACGCAGTATTTT
CDR3aa: CASSGVGWDKGYGDTQYF

v_gene: TRBV4-1
d_gene: .
j_gene: TRBJ1-2
abundance: few
CDR3nt: TGCGCCAGCAGCCAAGAAGGGCAGGGTGGCTATGGCTACACCTTC
CDR3aa: CASSQEGQGGYGYTF

v_gene: TRBV14
d_gene: TRBD2
j_gene: TRBJ2-7
abundance: many
CDR3nt: TGTGCCAGCAGCCAACTAGGACTAGCGACCGAGCAGTACTTC
CDR3aa: CASSQLGLATEQYF

v_gene: TRBV12-3/TRBV12-4
d_gene: .
j_gene: TRBJ2-7
abundance: many
CDR3nt: TGTGCCAGCAGTACGTCTACTCCTTCCTACGAGCAGTACTTC
CDR3aa: CASSTSTPSYEQYF

v_gene: TRBV4-1
d_gene: .
j_gene: TRBJ1-6
abundance: many
CDR3nt: TGCGCCAGCAGCCGCGGACAGACGGATTCACCCCTCCACTTT
CDR3aa: CASSRGQTDSPLHF

v_gene: TRBV20-1
d_gene: TRBD1
j_gene: TRBJ2-3
abundance: .
CDR3nt: TGCAGTGGTACAGGGGGCTTTATAGATACGCAGTATTTT
CDR3aa: CSGTGGFIDTQYF

v_gene: TRBV7-8
d_gene: .
j_gene: TRBJ2-7
abundance: .
CDR3nt: TGTGCCAGCAGCCCTTTGCCCCACGAGCAGTACTTC
CDR3aa: CASSPLPHEQYF

v_gene: TRBV5-1
d_gene: .
j_gene: TRBJ2-7
abundance: .
CDR3nt: TGCGCCAGCAGCTTGCTCTCGGAGTCTTCATACGAGCAGTACTTC
CDR3aa: CASSLLSESSYEQYF

v_gene: TRBV29-1
d_gene: .
j_gene: TRBJ2-7
abundance: many
CDR3nt: TGCAGCGTTGTGGGGGGAAGGGAGCAGTACTTC
CDR3aa: CSVVGGREQYF

v_gene: TRBV4-1
d_gene: .
j_gene: TRBJ2-1
abundance: many
CDR3nt: TGCGCCAGCAGCCCCCCCAGGGCGACCTACAATGAGCAGTTCTTC
CDR3aa: CASSPPRATYNEQFF

v_gene: TRBV3-1
d_gene: .
j_gene: TRBJ1-2
abundance: few
CDR3nt: TGTGCCAGCAGCCAAGACTATTCCGGGACGCCCAATGGCTACACCTTC
CDR3aa: CASSQDYSGTPNGYTF